This TCR beta chain was recorded in a study of cytomegalovirus exposure and HLA in healthy donors. About the study: Falling in the Caucasian-associated ancestry cluster were about 82% of a few hundred genotyped donors.

When sampled, the donors appeared nominally healthy, though they likely had unrecorded immune exposures. The primer mix had 60 Vbeta and 13 Jbeta primers. Sequenced by immunoSEQ multiplex PCR; TCRdb stores in-frame clones only, minus some. The sample includes 200,000 to 250,000 clones, approximately 79% of them seen just once. Study-level results: CMV serostatus was the sole immune exposure information available. Altogether, some 170 TCR beta chains were recorded as cytomegalovirus-associated.

Regarding this clone: Its antigen is undetermined.

The receptor was derived from a man in his fifties or sixties in good health and CMV-seronegative. The source material was PBMCs.

The CDR3 loop reads CASSLRGELAGGNGETQYF. The CDR3, as DNA: TGTGCCAGCAGCTTAAGGGGAGAACTAGCGGGAGGAAACGGAGAGACCCAGTACTTC. The rearrangement uses TRBV7-6 and TRBJ2-5; 12 bases map to TRBD2. The CDR3 extends over 19 amino acids. Trimming at V came to 2 bases and at J to 4 bases, leaving 14 bases not matched to a gene. Germline V gene lookup returns CDR1 SGHVS and CDR2 FNYEAQ. Complete variable domain (other parts from reference TRBV7-6 and TRBJ2-5): GAGVSQSPRYKVTKRGQDVALRCDPISGHVSLYWYRQALGQGPEFLTYFNYEAQQDKSGLPNDRFSAERPEGSISTLTIQRTEQRDSAMYRCASSLRGELAGGNGETQYFGPGTRLLVL.